A single sample gave rise to the 12 T cell receptor beta chains below, sequenced in a study of shared clonotypes between healthy human individuals. The data were produced by immunoSEQ multiplex PCR, yet TCRdb's version contains in-frame clones alone and is incomplete. The sample contains 2,500,000 or so clones, just over 90% of which appear only once. The sequencing sample was made of naive CD4+ T cells sorted from blood. Regarding subset: CD45RA+ positively selected. The receptors shown here come from a man between 18 and 35 years old in good health.

Concerning this clone: This specimen includes other DNA sequences encoding the same CDR3. The genes are TRBV10-3 and TRBJ1-4; no firm D call. CDR1 is ENHRY, CDR2 SYGVKD, per germline. The V end lost 0 bases, the J end lost 8 bases, and 13 bases lay between the germline ends. The CDR3 consists of 15 residues. CDR3 loop: CAISESVGTAEKLFF. The CDR3 DNA follows: TGTGCCATCAGTGAGTCTGTAGGAACAGCAGAAAAACTGTTTTTT.

This chain connects TRBV11-2 to TRBJ2-7, with 8 bases that match TRBD1. This CDR3 contains 15 residues. V lost 1 base to trimming and J lost 6 bases; unmatched junction nucleotides: 8. CDR1 and CDR2 from the germline V gene are SGHAT and FQNNGV. The CDR3 reads CASSLGGQARGEQYF. DNA of the CDR3: TGTGCCAGCAGCTTAGGGGGACAGGCCAGGGGCGAGCAGTACTTC.

The chain uses TRBV11-2 and TRBJ2-7, with D perhaps TRBD1 (6 bases). Looked up from germline, CDR1 is SGHAT and CDR2 is FQNNGV. The ends were cut back, 5 bases at V and 1 base at J, with 9 bases in the middle. The CDR3 has 13 amino acids. In DNA, the CDR3 is TGTGCCAGCAGCCTACAGGGTTCCTACGAGCAGTACTTC. This translates into CASSLQGSYEQYF. The full variable domain, completed using reference TRBV11-2 and TRBJ2-7, is EAGVAQSPRYKIIEKRQSVAFWCNPISGHATLYWYQQILGQGPKLLIQFQNNGVVDDSQLPKDRFSAERLKGVDSTLKIQPAKLEDSAVYLCASSLQGSYEQYFGPGTRLTVT.

The gene calls are TRBV14 and TRBJ1-1; no clear D gene. V was cut by 3 bases and J by 0 bases, with 5 bases left in between. The CDR3 loop spans 13 amino acids. From germline, CDR1 is SGHDN and CDR2 FVKESK. The DNA for the CDR3 is TGTGCCAGCAGCCACGGATTGAACACTGAAGCTTTCTTT. Amino acid sequence: CASSHGLNTEAFF.

The chain recombines TRBV21-1 with TRBJ1-1; TRBD1 reflects the table's D call only, with no check against the DNA. TRBV21-1 has pseudogene status. CDR3 length: 16 residues. CDR3 loop: CASSNQDRWLGIEAFF. The CDR3 DNA is TGTGCCAGCAGCAATCAAGACAGGTGGCTAGGTATTGAAGCTTTCTTT.

This chain joins TRBV5-5 and TRBJ1-1, with D perhaps TRBD1 (5 bases). CDR3 length equals 15 residues. Germline lookup yields CDR1 SGHKS and CDR2 YYEKEE (reference sequence). Trimming left V 3 bases short and J 1 base short, with 13 bases between. The CDR3 DNA is TGTGCCAGCAGCTGGGGCGGGACGGCGAACACTGAAGCTTTCTTT. It codes for CASSWGGTANTEAFF.

This rearrangement joins TRBV6-1 to TRBJ1-5, with 8 bases identical to TRBD1. This CDR3 is built from 13 residues. Looked up from germline, CDR1 is MNHNS and CDR2 is SASEGT. The junction had 5 bases not matched to a gene; V was cut back by 7 bases and J by 6 bases. In DNA, the CDR3 is TGTGCCAGCACCCGGACAGGGAGTCAGCCCCAGCATTTT. It specifies CASTRTGSQPQHF.

On this clone: This specimen includes other DNA sequences encoding the same CDR3. The chain is built from TRBV18 and TRBJ2-5; 9 bases match TRBD2. This CDR3 contains 13 residues. V dropped 6 bases and J dropped 2; count of bases not matched to a gene: 1. Per germline, CDR1 KGHSH and CDR2 LQKENI. CDR3: CASSRGGQETQYF. The CDR3 nucleotides read TGTGCCAGCTCGCGGGGGGGACAAGAGACCCAGTACTTC.

The chain employs TRBV5-6 and TRBJ2-1; 8 nucleotides line up with TRBD2. This CDR3 region has 15 residues. Germline CDR1 and CDR2: SGHDT and YYEEEE. V was pared by 3 bases and J by 8 bases, with 10 bases of the junction left unmatched. CDR3 nucleotides: TGTGCCAGCAGCTCCCTAGCGGGCCCCGGGCATGAGCAGTTCTTC. This gives the protein CASSSLAGPGHEQFF.

The chain joins TRBV5-6 to TRBJ2-7; 8 bases agree with TRBD1. With 0 bases clipped from V and 3 bases from J, the junction kept 2 bases outside the gene matches. The CDR3 runs to 14 residues. Germline CDR1 reads SGHDT; CDR2 reads YYEEEE. The CDR3, as DNA: TGTGCCAGCAGCTTGGGCGACAGGGGCTACGAGCAGTACTTC. Its protein is CASSLGDRGYEQYF.

The rearrangement joins TRBV18 to TRBJ2-1; 7 bases are a match to TRBD2. After removal of 3 bases from V and 5 bases from J, the junction contained 7 bases not matched to a gene. The CDR3 sequence is 15 residues long. CDR1 is KGHSH, CDR2 LQKENI, per germline. CDR3 protein: CASSPGGTINNEQFF. The CDR3 DNA reads as TGTGCCAGCTCACCGGGAGGGACTATCAACAATGAGCAGTTCTTC.

The V gene is TRBV5-1, the J gene TRBJ2-1; D uncertain. The CDR3 has 15 residues. Germline V gene lookup returns CDR1 SGHRS and CDR2 YFSETQ. V shed 1 base and J shed 0 bases, with 8 bases lying between them. Written as DNA, the CDR3 is TGCGCCAGCAGCTTGCCGGGCCCCTCCTACAATGAGCAGTTCTTC. Protein: CASSLPGPSYNEQFF.